The 23 T cell receptor beta chains below were found in one sample sequenced in a study of T cells in women clearing cervical HPV infection. Clones were sequenced by immunoSEQ multiplex PCR, and TCRdb holds only the in-frame ones, with some missing. This sample's table has 30,000 to 35,000 clones. Sequenced input: blood buffy coat. These receptors all stem from a woman between 18 and 69 years old with a cervical HPV16 infection that either progressed to CIN3+ or cleared (not recorded which).

A word on this clone: Coverage ceases 3 residues before the CDR3 finishes, and the germline J gene fills in the end. The rearrangement links TRBV29-1 to TRBJ1-1; D perhaps matches TRBD1 (6 bases). The CDR3 consists of 12 residues. Germline V CDR1 and CDR2: SQVTM, ANQGSEA. V dropped 6 bases and J dropped 0 bases, with 8 bases sitting between them. Partial CDR3 DNA: TGCAGCGTCGGACAGCTGAACACTGAA. Residues: CSVGQLNTE. In full, the CDR3 reads CSVGQLNTEAFF.

As regards this clone: Read coverage stops 3 residues before the CDR3 terminus; the germline J gene supplies the remainder. V is TRBV11-2 and J is TRBJ2-6; D unresolved. Germline CDR1 and CDR2: SGHAT and FQNNGV. The CDR3 totals 14 residues. Trimming took off 2 bases at V and 2 bases at J, with 4 bases between the two ends. This chain's CDR3 is CASSLNTGANVLTF. The sequenced CDR3 bases are TGTGCCAGCAGCTTAAACACTGGGGCCAACGTC.

As for this clone: Sequencing ends 3 residues short of the CDR3 end; the germline J gene provides the rest. The J gene is TRBJ2-2, the V gene TRBV7-7; 7 bases line up with TRBD2. Trimming at V came to 2 bases and at J to 4 bases, leaving 7 bases not matched to a gene. Germline CDR1 reads SSHAT; CDR2 reads FNYEAQ (reference sequence). The length of the CDR3 is 16 residues. CDR3 bases read: TGTGCCAGCAGCTTAAATCCACTAGCGACCACCGGGGAG. This gives the protein CASSLNPLATTGE. The CDR3 in its entirety is CASSLNPLATTGELFF.

To note about this clone: The observed sequence ends 3 residues before the CDR3 terminus, with the missing tail filled in from the germline J gene. This chain joins TRBV10-3 and TRBJ2-1; 10 bases fit TRBD2. The CDR3 runs to 16 residues. Germline V gene data show CDR1 as ENHRY and CDR2 as SYGVKD. V was clipped by 3 bases and J by 9 bases; unmatched bases: 11. The sequenced CDR3 bases are TGTGCCATCAGTGAACAGGTAGCGGGAGGACTAAGTGAG. It specifies CAISEQVAGGLSE. The entire CDR3 protein is CAISEQVAGGLSEQFF.

A word on this clone: The read is 3 residues too short to cover the CDR3 end, so that end is filled in from the germline J gene. The chain links TRBV2 to TRBJ2-2; 11 positions agree with TRBD1. The CDR3 length is 14 residues. Trimming cost V 7 bases and J 6 bases; bases outside gene matches: 4. Germline loops: CDR1 SNHLY, CDR2 FYNNEI. CDR3 sequence: CASNPGQGAGELFF. The CDR3 DNA, read in part, is TGTGCCAGCAACCCGGGACAGGGGGCCGGGGAG.

Details on this clone: The read ends 3 residues early relative to the CDR3; the germline J gene fills the gap. The chain joins TRBV20-1 to TRBJ1-5; 7 nucleotides align to TRBD1. The germline V gene encodes CDR1 DFQATT and CDR2 SNEGSKA (reference sequence). This CDR3 region has 13 residues. V lost 6 bases to trimming and J lost 5 bases; unmatched junction nucleotides: 7. The CDR3 bases that were read are TGCAGTGCCCGGGACAGCTATTATCAGCCC. Translation: CSARDSYYQP. In full, the CDR3 reads CSARDSYYQPQHF.

Of note for this clone: Relative to the germline gene, one junction end is altered; a read error may explain this. The sequence runs out 3 residues before the end of the CDR3; the remainder is reconstructed from the germline J gene. Other DNA sequences of this sample code for an identical CDR3. The chain links TRBV5-1 to TRBJ1-3; TRBD1 aligns across 8 bases. Germline lookup yields CDR1 SGHRS and CDR2 YFSETQ. The CDR3 is 16 residues long. The sequenced part of the CDR3 DNA is TGCGCCAGCAGCTTAGGGGACAGGAGCTCTGGAAACACA. Amino acids: CASSLGDRSSGNT. The whole CDR3 protein reads CASSLGDRSSGNTIYF.

As concerns this clone: The read terminates 3 residues before the CDR3 end, so the remaining end is supplied by the germline J gene. The V and J genes are TRBV20-1 and TRBJ1-1; a weak D match, TRBD1 (5 bases). Trimming removed 3 bases from V and 0 bases from J, with 8 bases in between. The CDR3 runs to 13 residues. Germline CDR1 DFQATT, CDR2 SNEGSKA (reference sequence). CDR3 sequence: CSARGQMNTEAFF. Partial CDR3 DNA: TGCAGTGCTAGGGGGCAGATGAACACTGAA.

As for this clone: The read ends 3 residues early relative to the CDR3; the germline J gene fills the gap. The rearrangement joins TRBV7-3 to TRBJ1-2, with 9 bases that match TRBD1. The V gene's germline CDR1 is SGHTA and CDR2 FQGTGA. This CDR3 contains 13 residues. Incomplete CDR3 DNA: TGTGCCAGCAGCCCTCGGACAGGGGAAGGC. Translated: CASSPRTGEG. The whole CDR3 sequence reads CASSPRTGEGYTF.

The CDR3 sequence is CANRGTGNEQYF. CDR3 DNA (partial): TGTGCCAACAGGGGGACAGGGAACGAG. The chain recombines TRBV2 with TRBJ2-7; TRBD1 aligns across 9 bases. The read ends 3 residues early relative to the CDR3; the germline J gene fills the gap. Germline trimming cut 10 bases from V and 5 bases from J; bases unmatched to any gene: 6. Germline loops: CDR1 SNHLY, CDR2 FYNNEI. This CDR3 is built from 12 residues. The full variable domain, in which reference TRBV2 and TRBJ2-7 provide the parts outside the CDR3, is EPEVTQTPSHQVTQMGQEVILRCVPISNHLYFYWYRQILGQKVEFLVSFYNNEISEKSEIFDDQFSVERPDGSNFTLKIRSTKLEDSAMYFCANRGTGNEQYFGPGTRLTVT.

Worth noting for this clone: The CDR3 extends 3 residues past the end of the read, so its final part is completed from the germline J gene. This rearrangement joins TRBV19 to TRBJ2-7; 12 bases line up with TRBD2. This CDR3 has 16 amino acids. V lost 7 bases, J lost 5 bases, and 12 bases stayed unmatched. CDR1 is LNHDA, CDR2 SQIVND, per germline (reference sequence). The CDR3 here is CASTNTGTSGRDEQYF. CDR3 DNA (partial): TGTGCCAGTACCAATACCGGGACTAGCGGGCGGGACGAG.

As for this clone: The CDR3 extends 3 residues past the end of the read, so its final part is completed from the germline J gene. This chain uses TRBV30 with TRBJ2-3; TRBD2 matches at 16 bases. Germline values: CDR1 GTSNPN, CDR2 SVGIG (reference sequence). The CDR3 totals 15 residues. The CDR3 bases that were read are TGTGCCTGGAGTTCCAAGGGACTAGCGGGGGGGACG. Its translation: CAWSSKGLAGGT. The whole CDR3 sequence reads CAWSSKGLAGGTQYF.

Note on this clone: Sequencing ends 3 residues short of the CDR3 end; the germline J gene provides the rest. The chain links TRBV10-3 to TRBJ1-3, with TRBD1 matching over 7 bases. The V gene end was trimmed by 6 bases and the J gene end by 1 base; junction bases not matched to a gene: 0. CDR3 length: 13 amino acids. In germline, CDR1 is ENHRY, CDR2 SYGVKD. This chain's CDR3 is CAIRQGSGNTIYF. Incomplete CDR3 DNA: TGTGCCATCAGACAGGGGTCTGGAAACACC.

Details on this clone: The sequenced fragment ends 3 residues before the CDR3 boundary, so the rest is inferred from the germline J gene. This chain uses TRBV5-1 with TRBJ1-2; 9 positions agree with TRBD1. Looked up from germline, CDR1 is SGHRS and CDR2 is YFSETQ. The CDR3 length is 15 residues. V trimming: 1 base; J trimming: 6 bases; junction bases outside the gene matches: 7. The DNA read from the CDR3 is TGCGCCAGCAGCTTGTCGGGACAGGGAAGGGATGGC. Amino acid sequence: CASSLSGQGRDG. The full CDR3 reads CASSLSGQGRDGYTF. The entire variable domain, with the rest obtained from reference TRBV5-1 and TRBJ1-2, is as follows: KAGVTQTPRYLIKTRGQQVTLSCSPISGHRSVSWYQQTPGQGLQFLFEYFSETQRNKGNFPGRFSGRQFSNSRSEMNVSTLELGDSALYLCASSLSGQGRDGYTFGSGTRLTVV.

Details on this clone: The read terminates 3 residues before the CDR3 end, so the remaining end is supplied by the germline J gene. The chain is built from TRBV7-2 and TRBJ1-2, with 9 bases that match TRBD1. Trimming removed 4 bases from V and 3 bases from J; junction bases left unmatched: 6. The germline V gene has CDR1 SGHTA and CDR2 FQGNSA. The CDR3 covers 15 residues. The covered CDR3 bases are TGTGCCAGCAGCTCACCAGACAGGGGGGACTATGGC. Translated, it gives CASSSPDRGDYG. The complete CDR3 protein is CASSSPDRGDYGYTF.

Concerning this clone: The DNA ends 3 residues before the CDR3 does, and the rest of the CDR3 is filled in from the germline J gene. The J gene is TRBJ1-4, the V gene TRBV5-5, with D perhaps TRBD1 (5 bases). The CDR3 loop spans 14 amino acids. The germline V gene has CDR1 SGHKS and CDR2 YYEKEE (reference sequence). Here the CDR3 reads CASSQEGGANVLFF. Incomplete CDR3 DNA: TGTGCCAGCAGCCAAGAGGGTGGGGCCAACGTA.

Concerning this clone itself: The read falls 3 residues short of the CDR3 end, and the missing part is taken from the germline J gene. The rearrangement links TRBV18 to TRBJ1-2, with 8 bases identical to TRBD1. This CDR3 contains 13 residues. Germline-derived CDR1 and CDR2 are KGHSH and LQKENI. The covered CDR3 bases are TGTGCCAGCTCACCGGCAGGGGGCTACGAC. Translated, it gives CASSPAGGYD. The entire CDR3 reads CASSPAGGYDYTF.

Points on this clone: Read data end 3 residues before the CDR3 end; the end is taken from the germline J gene. The rearrangement links TRBV4-1 to TRBJ2-4, with D uncertain. CDR1 and CDR2 (germline): MGHRA, YSYEKL. The V gene lost 8 bases and the J gene lost 0 bases, with 14 bases spanning the gap. This CDR3 has 15 amino acids. The sequenced CDR3 bases are TGCGCCAGCCGGCGCATCGGGTTAGCCAAAAACATT. This codes for CASRRIGLAKNI. The entire CDR3 protein is CASRRIGLAKNIQYF.

Remarks on this clone: The DNA ends 3 residues before the CDR3 does, and the rest of the CDR3 is filled in from the germline J gene. V gene TRBV30 combines with J gene TRBJ1-6; D unclear. This CDR3 is 15 amino acids long. The V end lost 8 bases, the J end lost 2 bases, and 16 bases lay between the germline ends. Germline CDR1 is GTSNPN and CDR2 is SVGIG (reference sequence). The sequenced part of the CDR3 DNA is TGTGCCGTTTCCTCCGCAGTTACCTATAATTCACCC. It codes for CAVSSAVTYNSP. The complete CDR3 sequence is CAVSSAVTYNSPLHF.

About this clone itself: The read comes to an end 3 residues before the CDR3 does, leaving the germline J gene to fill in the end. The chain couples TRBV29-1 to TRBJ2-7, with unresolved D. Germline V gives CDR1 SQVTM, CDR2 ANQGSEA. Trimming took off 0 bases at V and 5 bases at J, with 20 bases between the two ends. The CDR3 length is 16 residues. The CDR3 DNA, read in part, is TGCAGCGTTGAAGACCGAACCTCCCCAAGCCTCGACGAG. Its protein product is CSVEDRTSPSLDE. The whole CDR3 reads CSVEDRTSPSLDEQYF.

In the case of this clone: Sequencing ends 3 residues short of the CDR3 end; the germline J gene provides the rest. The chain links TRBV7-3 to TRBJ2-1; 8 bases agree with TRBD2. The CDR3 runs to 15 residues. Germline CDR1 reads SGHTA; CDR2 reads FQGTGA. J was trimmed by 5 bases and V by 5 bases; bases with no gene match: 8. The sequenced CDR3 bases are TGTGCCAGCAGCCCCAGGGAGCGGGGGAACAATGAG. As protein: CASSPRERGNNE. The whole CDR3 protein is CASSPRERGNNEQFF.

As regards this clone: The read finishes 3 residues shy of the CDR3 end, and the germline J gene is used to complete it. This rearrangement joins TRBV5-6 to TRBJ1-1; 7 bases are shared with TRBD1. Germline V gene lookup returns CDR1 SGHDT and CDR2 YYEEEE. The CDR3 extends over 15 amino acids. V lost 4 bases, J lost 1 base, and 7 bases stayed unmatched. The part of the CDR3 DNA that was read is TGTGCCAGCAGCCGTTGGTGGACAGGGAACACTGAA. Encoded protein: CASSRWWTGNTE. The CDR3 as a whole reads CASSRWWTGNTEAFF. The variable domain in full, with the rest retrieved from reference TRBV5-6 and TRBJ1-1, is DAGVTQSPTHLIKTRGQQVTLRCSPKSGHDTVSWYQQALGQGPQFIFQYYEEEERQRGNFPDRFSGHQFPNYSSELNVNALLLGDSALYLCASSRWWTGNTEAFFGQGTRLTVV.

The chain's CDR3 is CASSILSGDGETQYF. CDR3 bases read: TGTGCCAGTAGTATTTTGTCGGGGGACGGAGAGACG. The chain joins TRBV19 to TRBJ2-3; the D gene is possibly TRBD2 (6 bases). The read falls 3 residues short of the CDR3 end, and the missing part is taken from the germline J gene. The CDR3 has 15 amino acids. In germline, CDR1 is LNHDA, CDR2 SQIVND (reference sequence).